The 10 T cell receptor beta chains listed next were all sequenced from one sample in a study of cytomegalovirus exposure and HLA in healthy donors. With 60 Vbeta and 13 Jbeta primers, the PCR was carried out. Some clones are missing from TCRdb's copy, which holds only in-frame ones; the method was immunoSEQ multiplex PCR. The table shows some 120,000 clones, with 79% occurring only once. The sequencing input was PBMCs. All receptors derive from a man aged 25-40 years in good health and CMV-seropositive.

This clone was recorded once. This sequence joins TRBV19 and TRBJ2-7; 10 bases fit TRBD1. Per germline, CDR1 LNHDA and CDR2 SQIVND (reference sequence). V lost 6 bases, J lost 12 bases, and 5 bases stayed unmatched. The CDR3 totals 11 residues. The CDR3 sequence: CASSSGTGAYF. CDR3 DNA sequence: TGTGCCAGTAGCTCCGGGACAGGGGCGTACTTC.

The V and J genes are TRBV5-5 and TRBJ2-5; a possible D gene is TRBD2 (6 bases). The V gene lost 2 bases and the J gene lost 5 bases, with 13 bases spanning the gap. The CDR3 totals 14 residues. CDR1 is SGHKS and CDR2 is YYEKEE in the germline V gene (reference sequence). CDR3 DNA: TGTGCCAGCAGCTTCTCGCTAGCGTACGAGACCCAGTACTTC. Translated: CASSFSLAYETQYF.

The chain is built from TRBV13 and TRBJ2-5, with D tentatively TRBD2 (6 bases). This CDR3 has 15 amino acids. V dropped 2 bases and J dropped 4 bases, with 14 bases sitting between them. The germline gives CDR1 PRHDT, CDR2 FYEKMQ (reference sequence). The CDR3 bases are TGTGCCAGCAGCTTAAGGCGGGGAGGAGGAGAGACCCAGTACTTC. Protein product: CASSLRRGGGETQYF.

The J gene is TRBJ2-2, the V gene TRBV30; D gene ambiguous. The CDR3 loop spans 15 amino acids. The germline V gene has CDR1 GTSNPN and CDR2 SVGIG (reference sequence). In DNA, the CDR3 is TGTGCGACACAGAGACCCGCGACGAACACCGGGGAGCTGTTTTTT. This codes for CATQRPATNTGELFF.

The CDR3 bases are TGTGCCAGCAGTGAAGCGTGGACAGGGAATGAGTACTTC. It is translated as CASSEAWTGNEYF. This chain uses TRBV2 with TRBJ2-7; 8 bases line up with TRBD1. The CDR3 is made up of 13 amino acids. Losses at the gene ends were 0 bases for V and 11 bases for J; bases not matched to a gene: 6. Germline V gives CDR1 SNHLY, CDR2 FYNNEI.

This sequence joins TRBV5-1 and TRBJ2-7, with TRBD2 matching 13 bases. Trimming removed 4 bases from V and 0 bases from J; junction bases left unmatched: 7. This CDR3 is built from 17 residues. CDR1 and CDR2 (germline): SGHRS, YFSETQ. The CDR3 is CASSVGTSGVFSYEQYF. The CDR3, as DNA: TGCGCCAGCAGCGTCGGGACTAGCGGGGTGTTCTCCTACGAGCAGTACTTC.

The gene calls are TRBV28 and TRBJ1-2; D uncertain. Germline V lookup: CDR1 MDHEN, CDR2 SYDVKM. Trimming left V 8 bases short and J 2 bases short, with 12 bases between. The CDR3 spans 13 residues. The CDR3 spells CASGDGFNYGYTF. In DNA, the CDR3 is TGTGCCAGCGGAGACGGGTTCAACTATGGCTACACCTTC.

The chain recombines TRBV28 with TRBJ1-4; possible D gene TRBD1, 5 bases. Trimming cost V 3 bases and J 8 bases, with 13 bases left between them. This CDR3 is built from 14 residues. Germline loops: CDR1 MDHEN, CDR2 SYDVKM. The CDR3 nucleotides are TGTGCCAGCAGTTTCTCAGGGCCCGGCGAAAAACTGTTTTTT. Translation: CASSFSGPGEKLFF.

The rearrangement links TRBV5-1 to TRBJ1-1; 9 bases are a match to TRBD1. Trimming took 4 bases from V and 4 from J; bases not matched to a gene: 8. Germline lookup yields CDR1 SGHRS and CDR2 YFSETQ. This CDR3 comprises 15 residues. The CDR3 is CASSGNRGLGTEAFF. CDR3 DNA sequence: TGCGCCAGCAGCGGAAACAGGGGGCTGGGCACTGAAGCTTTCTTT.

The V and J genes are TRBV7-2 and TRBJ2-3; 8 bases are shared with TRBD2. The germline CDR1 and CDR2 sequences are SGHTA and FQGNSA. The J segment lost 0 bases and the V segment lost 1 base, leaving 9 bases of the junction unmatched. The CDR3 is made up of 18 amino acids. CDR3 DNA: TGTGCCAGCAGCTTAGAGATAGCGGGGCCGCTTAGCACAGATACGCAGTATTTT. Translating gives CASSLEIAGPLSTDTQYF.